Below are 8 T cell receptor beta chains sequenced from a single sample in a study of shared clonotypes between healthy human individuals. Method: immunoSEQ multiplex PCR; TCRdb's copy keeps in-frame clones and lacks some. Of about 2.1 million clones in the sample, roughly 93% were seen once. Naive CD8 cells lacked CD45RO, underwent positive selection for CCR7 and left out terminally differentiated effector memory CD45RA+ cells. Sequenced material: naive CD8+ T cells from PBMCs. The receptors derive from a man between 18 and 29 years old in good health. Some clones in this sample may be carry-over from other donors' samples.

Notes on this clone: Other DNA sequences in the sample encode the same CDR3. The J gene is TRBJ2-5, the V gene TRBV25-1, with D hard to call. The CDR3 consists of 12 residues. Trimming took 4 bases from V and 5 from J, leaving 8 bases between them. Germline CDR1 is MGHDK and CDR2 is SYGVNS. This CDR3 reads CASSGFGETQYF. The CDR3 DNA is TGTGCCAGCAGTGGCTTTGGGGAGACCCAGTACTTC.

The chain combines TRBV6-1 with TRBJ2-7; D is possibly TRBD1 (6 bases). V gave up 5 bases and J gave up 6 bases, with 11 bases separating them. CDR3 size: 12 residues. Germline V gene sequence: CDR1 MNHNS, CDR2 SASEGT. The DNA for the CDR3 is TGTGCCAGCAGTAACACAGGGATCGAGCAGTACTTC. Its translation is CASSNTGIEQYF.

CDR3 sequence reads: CASREEGGTDTQYF. In DNA, the CDR3 is TGTGCCAGCAGGGAGGAGGGGGGCACAGATACGCAGTATTTT. The rearrangement joins TRBV28 to TRBJ2-3; either TRBD1 or TRBD2 may fit D (6 bases each). Germline V gene sequence: CDR1 MDHEN, CDR2 SYDVKM. Trimming removed 6 bases from V and 1 base from J, with 11 bases in between. This CDR3 is built from 14 residues. The entire variable domain, with the rest obtained from reference TRBV28 and TRBJ2-3, is as follows: DVKVTQSSRYLVKRTGEKVFLECVQDMDHENMFWYRQDPGLGLRLIYFSYDVKMKEKGDIPEGYSVSREKKERFSLILESASTNQTSMYLCASREEGGTDTQYFGPGTRLTVL.

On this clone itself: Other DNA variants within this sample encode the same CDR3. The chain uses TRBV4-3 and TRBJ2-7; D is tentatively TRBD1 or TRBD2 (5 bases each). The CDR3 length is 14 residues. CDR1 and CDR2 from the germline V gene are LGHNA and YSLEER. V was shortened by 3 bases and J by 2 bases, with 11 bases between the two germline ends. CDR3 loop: CASSHGRGTYEQYF. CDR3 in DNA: TGCGCCAGCAGCCACGGACGGGGCACCTACGAGCAGTACTTC.

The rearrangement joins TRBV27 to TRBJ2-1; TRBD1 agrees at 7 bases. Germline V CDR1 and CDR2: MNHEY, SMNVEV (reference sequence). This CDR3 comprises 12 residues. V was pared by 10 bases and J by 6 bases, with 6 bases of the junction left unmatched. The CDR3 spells CATSDRFNEQFF. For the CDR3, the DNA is TGTGCCACTTCGGACAGGTTCAATGAGCAGTTCTTC.

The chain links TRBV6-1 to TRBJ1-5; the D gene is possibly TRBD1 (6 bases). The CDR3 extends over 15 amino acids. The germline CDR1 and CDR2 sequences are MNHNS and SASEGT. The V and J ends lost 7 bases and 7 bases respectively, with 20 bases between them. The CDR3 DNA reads TGTGCCAGCACCGTGGGCAGGGGATGGGGCCAGCCCCAGCATTTT. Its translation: CASTVGRGWGQPQHF.

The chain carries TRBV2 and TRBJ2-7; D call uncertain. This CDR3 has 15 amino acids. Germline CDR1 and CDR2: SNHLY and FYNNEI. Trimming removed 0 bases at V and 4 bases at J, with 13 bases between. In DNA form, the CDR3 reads TGTGCCAGCAGTGAAGCAGGTTCAGGTTTTTACGAGCAGTACTTC. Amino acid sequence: CASSEAGSGFYEQYF.

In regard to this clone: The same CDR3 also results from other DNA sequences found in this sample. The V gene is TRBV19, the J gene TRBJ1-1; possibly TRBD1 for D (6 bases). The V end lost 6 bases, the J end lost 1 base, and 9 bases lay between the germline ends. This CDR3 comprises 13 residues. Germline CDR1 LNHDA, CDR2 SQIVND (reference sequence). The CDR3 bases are TGTGCCAGTAGCGGGACATCGAACACTGAAGCTTTCTTT. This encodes CASSGTSNTEAFF.